This T cell receptor beta chain was sequenced in a study of T cell changes during pregnancy in multiple sclerosis. CDR1 and CDR2 (germline): GTSNPN, SVGIG (reference sequence). The CDR3 contains 13 residues. Trimming pared 5 bases from V and 7 bases from J, leaving 12 bases between. Produced via immunoSEQ multiplex PCR; TCRdb's table is partial and in-frame only. The profile shows about 57,000 clones, less than 95% of them singletons. The source of this sequence is a female donor in good health, enrolled as a control in a pregnancy study. This material consisted of peripheral blood, taken after pregnancy. The chain is built from TRBV30 and TRBJ1-6; D perhaps matches TRBD1 (5 bases). The CDR3 sequence is CAWEPRGNSPLHF. The CDR3 DNA is TGTGCCTGGGAACCTCGGGGGAATTCACCCCTCCACTTT.